This TCR beta chain was recorded in a study of a mutant IDH1 vaccine in newly diagnosed glioma (dated by TCRdb to about 2021). Concerning the study at large: Eight vaccinations were administered to patients in weeks 1, 3, 5, 7, 11, 15, 19 and 23, corresponding to visits V03 through V10. Vaccination was initiated 4-6 weeks after radiotherapy alone, or concurrently with temozolomide cycles in the chemotherapy-containing groups. The approximately 30 treated patients were approximately 62% male and around 40% female, with a mean age of around 40 years. Before enrollment, most patients had been given radiochemotherapy with temozolomide as standard therapy, while the rest had received either radiotherapy alone or temozolomide alone. Peripheral blood was collected at six visits: V03 (baseline), V05, V07, V10, V12 and V13. Longitudinal TCRB deep sequencing was done for 25 to 30 treated patients, wherever samples were available for exploratory analyses.

The method was the immunoSEQ multiplex PCR assay. Rearranged TCR beta chain sequences were amplified with the hsTCRB Kit following the manufacturer's protocol. TCRB libraries were sequenced on an Illumina MiSeq. The original pipeline was this. Demultiplexing, trimming and gene mapping were performed with the kit vendor's proprietary platform. TCRdb re-hosts the immuneACCESS table, in-frame sequences only. Its copies lack some clones; in the studies checked, an unresolved V gene accounts for under half of them, and the cause for the rest is not known. V and J calls plus clone size are reproduced from that table; the DNA served to infer D and trimming. In this sample the table shows over 55,000 clones, about 80% of which occur a single time. About 3.7% of the sample goes to the ten largest clones. Notes on this clone: The antigen it binds to is not known. No much larger clone is present one base from it, and per-base qualities are unavailable.

The time point label of this sample denotes: week 11, during vaccination. Each vaccine dose was 300 ug of a 20-mer mutant IDH1 peptide in Montanide, given subcutaneously with topical imiquimod. All donors had newly diagnosed IDH1-mutant astrocytomas of WHO grade 3 or 4 that showed loss of nuclear ATRX. The samples were drawn from NOA16, a multicentre, single-arm, open-label phase I trial in Germany that tested a mutant IDH1 peptide vaccine in humans for the first time. Genomic DNA for TCRB sequencing was isolated from EDTA blood with the DNeasy Blood and Tissue Kit. Here is what the overall study found, with its caveats: Vaccine-induced immune responses across multiple MHC alleles were detected in approximately 94% of patients. Availability determined which PBMC samples were chosen for TCRB deep sequencing. According to the authors, sample limitations meant that analyses of patient blood samples could not be reproduced. Pseudoprogression appeared unrelated to alterations in the top peripheral T cell clonotypes detected by TCRB sequencing.

The receptor comes from a man aged 30-40 years with glioma. The sample in question was PBMCs, obtained from a glioma patient whose treatment included an IDH1 peptide vaccine.

The nucleotide sequence reads as follows: TGTGCCAGCAGTCTTCAAGAGACCCAGTACTTC. Its translation reads: CASSLQETQYF. Recombination linked TRBV28 to TRBJ2-5; a confident D gene designation cannot be given. V is clipped by 5 bases and J by 2 bases, and the sequence between their germline boundaries is 3 bases long. Reading from cysteine to phenylalanine, the CDR3 counts 11 amino acids. Kept here is only the CDR3 DNA, which spans 33 bases and is read in frame from base 1. Taken from the germline V gene, the CDR1 and CDR2 loops are MDHEN and SYDVKM.